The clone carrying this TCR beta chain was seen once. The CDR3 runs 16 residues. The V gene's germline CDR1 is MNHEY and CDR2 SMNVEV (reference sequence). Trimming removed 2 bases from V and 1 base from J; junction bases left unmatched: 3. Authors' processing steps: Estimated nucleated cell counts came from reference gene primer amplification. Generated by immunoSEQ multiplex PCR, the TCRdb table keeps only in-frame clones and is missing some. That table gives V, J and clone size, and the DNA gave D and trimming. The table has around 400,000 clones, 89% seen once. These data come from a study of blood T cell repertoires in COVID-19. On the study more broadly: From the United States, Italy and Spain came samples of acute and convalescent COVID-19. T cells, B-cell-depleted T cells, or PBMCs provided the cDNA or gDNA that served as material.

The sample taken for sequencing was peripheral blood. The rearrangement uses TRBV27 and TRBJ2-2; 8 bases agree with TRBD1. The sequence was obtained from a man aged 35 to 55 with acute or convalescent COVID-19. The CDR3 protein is CASSLIGQGNTGELFF. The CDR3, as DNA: TGTGCCAGCAGTTTAATCGGACAGGGGAACACCGGGGAGCTGTTTTTT.